This T cell receptor (beta chain) was recovered during a study of T cells expressing NK-cell markers. Per the germline V gene, CDR1 is SQVTM and CDR2 is ANQGSEA. The CDR3 has 14 amino acids. Reprocessing the 5' RACE reads, TCRdb reports a single entry for every CDR3 protein and omits DNA. Its table lists a few hundred thousand distinct CDR3 sequences. The clonotype originates from a man between 18 and 35 years old in good health. The chain links TRBV29-1 to TRBJ1-4; TCRdb's D call, TRBD1, is unchecked because there is no DNA. Sequencing used blood T cells: a sorted CD56 or NKG2C T cell subset, CD4+ or CD8+ T cells, or bulk PBMC T cells (not recorded which). The CDR3 region is CSARGTGPREKLFF.